This T cell receptor (beta chain) was identified during a study of PD-L1 blockade in urothelial cancer. Overall study context: Patients with male sex and bladder-origin urothelial cancer accounted for about 85% of the roughly 30 enrolled. Blood was tested 3 weeks (second dose) and 6 weeks into treatment. Blood samples contained a median about 150,000 T cells.

Per-patient samples, pretreatment and on-treatment, numbered 1 to 8. This table comes from immunoSEQ multiplex PCR, and its TCRdb copy is limited to in-frame clones, with some not included. The sample consists of about 45,000 clones, around 89% of them appearing once. This specimen consisted of PBMCs, obtained around atezolizumab (anti-PD-L1) treatment. This TCR came from a man older than 75 with urothelial cancer.

CDR3 nucleotides: TGTGCCAGCAGCCTCCAACCCAGTACCTACGAGCAGTACTTC. This encodes CASSLQPSTYEQYF. The V call is TRBV7-2, the J call TRBJ2-7; D gene uncertain. The CDR3 is 14 amino acids. Trimming pared 5 bases from V and 2 bases from J, leaving 13 bases between. The germline V gene has CDR1 SGHTA and CDR2 FQGNSA.